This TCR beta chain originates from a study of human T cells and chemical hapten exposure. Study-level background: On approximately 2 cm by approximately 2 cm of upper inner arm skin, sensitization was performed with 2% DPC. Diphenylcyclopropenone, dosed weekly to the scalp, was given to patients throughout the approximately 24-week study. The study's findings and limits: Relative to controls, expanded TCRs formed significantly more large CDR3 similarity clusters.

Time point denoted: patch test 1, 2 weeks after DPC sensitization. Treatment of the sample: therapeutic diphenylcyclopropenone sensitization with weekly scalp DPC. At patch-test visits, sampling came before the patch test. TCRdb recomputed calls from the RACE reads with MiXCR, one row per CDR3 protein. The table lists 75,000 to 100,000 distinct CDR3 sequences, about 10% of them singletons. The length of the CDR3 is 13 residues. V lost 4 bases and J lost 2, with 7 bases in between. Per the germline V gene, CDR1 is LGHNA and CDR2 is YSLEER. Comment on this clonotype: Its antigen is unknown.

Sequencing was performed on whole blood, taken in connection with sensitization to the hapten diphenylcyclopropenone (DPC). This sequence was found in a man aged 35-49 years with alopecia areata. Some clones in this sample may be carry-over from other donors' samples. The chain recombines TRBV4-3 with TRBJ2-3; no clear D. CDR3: CASSRTPTDTQYF. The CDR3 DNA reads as TGCGCCAGCAGCCGTACGCCCACAGATACGCAGTATTTT.